Each of the 29 T cell receptor beta chains below was sequenced from the same sample in a study of OX40 agonist ivuxolimab in advanced cancers. Here immunoSEQ multiplex PCR was the method, and the copy in TCRdb shows in-frame clones only, minus some. The table records tens of thousands of clones, 91% of them present only once. Sequences were derived from CD4+ or CD8+ T cells sorted from blood, sampled in a trial of the OX40 agonist ivuxolimab. Source of these receptors: an adult with an advanced solid tumor such as melanoma, head and neck, liver or kidney cancer.

This clone was seen just once. The rearrangement links TRBV2 to TRBJ2-1; 14 positions agree with TRBD2. With V trimmed by 4 bases and J by 6 bases, 5 bases remained unmatched. CDR1 is SNHLY and CDR2 is FYNNEI in the germline V gene. This CDR3 is built from 16 residues. In DNA, the CDR3 is TGTGCCAGCAGTGCCTGGACTAGCGGGAGGCTCAATGAGCAGTTCTTC. This codes for CASSAWTSGRLNEQFF.

This clone was observed once. The chain carries TRBV7-6 and TRBJ2-2, with D hard to call. Germline V gives CDR1 SGHVS, CDR2 FNYEAQ. V lost 6 bases, J lost 3 bases, and 14 bases lay in between. This CDR3 contains 15 residues. The CDR3 DNA is TGTGCCAGCAGTATAAACCGGGTCGACACCGGGGAGCTGTTTTTT. Its protein product is CASSINRVDTGELFF.

This clone was observed a single time. The chain uses TRBV30 and TRBJ2-7; the D gene could be TRBD1 or TRBD2 (6 bases each). The CDR3 runs 13 residues. Trimming cost V 5 bases and J 6 bases, with 17 bases left between them. Germline V gene sequence: CDR1 GTSNPN, CDR2 SVGIG (reference sequence). In nucleotides, the CDR3 is TGTGCCTGGGGACGAATGGGGGGCTCCGAGCAGTACTTC. Its translation: CAWGRMGGSEQYF.

CDR3 residues: CASSVGGSGIGEQFF. CDR3 in DNA: TGTGCCAGCAGCGTAGGAGGTAGCGGGATTGGTGAGCAGTTCTTC. The chain combines TRBV9 with TRBJ2-1; 8 bases are shared with TRBD2. The CDR3 runs 15 residues. CDR1 is SGDLS, CDR2 YYNGEE, per germline. V was pared by 0 bases and J by 9 bases, with 8 bases of the junction left unmatched.

CDR3 nucleotides: TGTGCCAGTAGTATAGGGGGAGATTCGAACACTGAAGCTTTCTTT. Amino acid sequence: CASSIGGDSNTEAFF. This chain links TRBV19 with TRBJ1-1; D is unclear. V was shortened by 1 base and J by 1 base, with 10 bases between the two germline ends. Per germline, CDR1 LNHDA and CDR2 SQIVND (reference sequence). The CDR3 is 15 residues long.

This chain links TRBV7-2 with TRBJ2-3; no definite D call. V was shortened by 3 bases and J by 2 bases, with 12 bases between the two germline ends. This CDR3 region has 15 residues. Germline CDR1 and CDR2: SGHTA and FQGNSA. The CDR3 sequence is CASSFSDGYTDTQYF. CDR3 coding DNA: TGTGCCAGCAGCTTTTCGGACGGGTACACAGATACGCAGTATTTT. Full variable domain (rest looked up from reference TRBV7-2 and TRBJ2-3): GAGVSQSPSNKVTEKGKDVELRCDPISGHTALYWYRQSLGQGLEFLIYFQGNSAPDKSGLPSDRFSAERTGGSVSTLTIQRTQQEDSAVYLCASSFSDGYTDTQYFGPGTRLTVL.

This sequence joins TRBV9 and TRBJ2-5; 10 bases match TRBD2. Germline V lookup: CDR1 SGDLS, CDR2 YYNGEE. V dropped 0 bases and J dropped 1; count of bases not matched to a gene: 3. The CDR3 has 16 residues. CDR3 loop: CASSVELAGGQETQYF. In nucleotides, the CDR3 is TGTGCCAGCAGCGTAGAGTTAGCGGGAGGCCAAGAGACCCAGTACTTC.

This rearrangement joins TRBV7-2 to TRBJ2-5, with 9 bases fitting TRBD1. The CDR3 totals 13 residues. The ends lost 4 bases at V and 5 bases at J; junction bases unmatched: 2. Germline V gene lookup returns CDR1 SGHTA and CDR2 FQGNSA. The CDR3 protein is CASSWTGAETQYF. CDR3 in DNA: TGTGCCAGCAGCTGGACAGGGGCCGAGACCCAGTACTTC.

The chain is built from TRBV30 and TRBJ1-2, with no clear D. The CDR3 totals 14 residues. V dropped 6 bases and J dropped 0 bases, with 14 bases sitting between them. The germline V gene encodes CDR1 GTSNPN and CDR2 SVGIG (reference sequence). Here the CDR3 DNA reads TGTGCCTGCCAGAAGAGTGTAGCTAACTATGGCTACACCTTC. Its protein product is CACQKSVANYGYTF.

The V call is TRBV10-3, the J call TRBJ2-7; D might be TRBD1 or TRBD2, each matching 5 bases. Germline-derived CDR1 and CDR2 are ENHRY and SYGVKD. V lost 6 bases, J lost 0 bases, and 15 bases lay in between. This CDR3 is built from 15 residues. In DNA, the CDR3 is TGTGCCATCAGACCTTCGATTGGGACCTCCTACGAGCAGTACTTC. Translated, it gives CAIRPSIGTSYEQYF.

The V call is TRBV29-1, the J call TRBJ2-1; no clear D. CDR1 and CDR2 from the germline V gene are SQVTM and ANQGSEA. The CDR3 consists of 14 residues. V lost 5 bases and J 0 bases, leaving 11 bases between the germline ends. The CDR3 sequence: CSVLVASSYNEQFF. The DNA for the CDR3 is TGCAGCGTTTTAGTGGCGAGCTCCTACAATGAGCAGTTCTTC.

The chain combines TRBV4-2 with TRBJ2-1; 9 bases agree with TRBD1. Losses at the gene ends were 3 bases for V and 6 bases for J; bases not matched to a gene: 12. The CDR3 contains 17 residues. Germline CDR1 reads LGHNA; CDR2 reads YNFKEQ. CDR3 residues: CASSHKDRGVSGNEQFF. In DNA, the CDR3 is TGTGCCAGCAGCCATAAGGACAGGGGCGTCAGTGGCAATGAGCAGTTCTTC.

CDR3 sequence reads: CRSGQGTNQPQHF. The CDR3 nucleotides are TGCAGGTCTGGACAGGGTACGAATCAGCCCCAGCATTTT. The V and J genes are TRBV29-1 and TRBJ1-5; 8 nucleotides agree with TRBD1. This CDR3 is built from 13 residues. The germline gives CDR1 SQVTM, CDR2 ANQGSEA.

The V gene is TRBV29-1, the J gene TRBJ2-5; no clear D. CDR3 length equals 9 residues. The germline V gene has CDR1 SQVTM and CDR2 ANQGSEA. Trimming took off 8 bases at V and 9 bases at J, with 10 bases between the two ends. Here the CDR3 DNA reads TGCAGCTCAACAGCTGCCCAGTACTTC. This translates into CSSTAAQYF.

This chain joins TRBV5-1 and TRBJ2-7; perhaps TRBD2 as D (5 bases). V lost 1 base, J lost 1 base, and 9 bases lay in between. CDR1 is SGHRS, CDR2 YFSETQ, per germline. There are 14 residues in the CDR3. This CDR3 is CASSLMRESYEQYF. In DNA form, the CDR3 reads TGCGCCAGCAGCTTGATGAGGGAATCCTACGAGCAGTACTTC.

V usage is TRBV28 and J usage is TRBJ2-5, with unresolved D. The CDR3 loop spans 11 amino acids. Deletions cut 10 bases from V and 7 bases from J, with 13 bases between. Germline CDR1 and CDR2: MDHEN and SYDVKM. CDR3 sequence reads: CATSGLTTQYF. The CDR3 bases are TGTGCCACCTCGGGCCTGACGACCCAGTACTTC.

This clone was detected only once. The gene calls are TRBV6-1 and TRBJ2-5; 9 positions agree with TRBD1. The length of the CDR3 is 16 residues. Per germline, CDR1 MNHNS and CDR2 SASEGT. The ends lost 3 bases at V and 5 bases at J; junction bases unmatched: 10. CDR3 residues: CASSDYWTGASETQYF. In nucleotides, the CDR3 is TGTGCCAGCAGTGATTACTGGACAGGGGCGTCGGAGACCCAGTACTTC.

In DNA, the CDR3 is TGCGCCAGCAGCTCGACCGAGCGGGAGGGCCGATTCTTC. Translation: CASSSTEREGRFF. The J gene is TRBJ2-1, the V gene TRBV5-1, with 10 bases fitting TRBD2. CDR1 and CDR2 (germline): SGHRS, YFSETQ. V gave up 3 bases and J gave up 16 bases; unmatched junction bases: 10. The CDR3 has 13 residues. The full variable domain, with the rest looked up from reference TRBV5-1 and TRBJ2-1, is KAGVTQTPRYLIKTRGQQVTLSCSPISGHRSVSWYQQTPGQGLQFLFEYFSETQRNKGNFPGRFSGRQFSNSRSEMNVSTLELGDSALYLCASSSTEREGRFFGPGTRLTVL.

In its sample, this clone was seen once. J is TRBJ1-1 and V is TRBV19; D ambiguous. Germline CDR1 reads LNHDA; CDR2 reads SQIVND (reference sequence). The V end lost 5 bases, the J end lost 3 bases, and 7 bases lay between the germline ends. CDR3 length equals 12 residues. The CDR3: CASSDTYTEAFF. In nucleotides, the CDR3 is TGTGCCAGTAGTGACACATACACTGAAGCTTTCTTT.

The J gene is TRBJ2-4, the V gene TRBV30; TRBD2 matches 7 bases. V was pared by 2 bases and J by 4 bases, with 8 bases of the junction left unmatched. Germline CDR1 and CDR2: GTSNPN and SVGIG (reference sequence). This CDR3 has 15 residues. CDR3 DNA: TGTGCCTGGAGTCGAAGGTGGGGAGGGAAAAACATTCAGTACTTC. It encodes CAWSRRWGGKNIQYF.

This chain links TRBV4-1 with TRBJ2-5; TRBD2 matches at 13 bases. The CDR3 covers 21 residues. After removal of 3 bases from V and 5 bases from J, the junction contained 21 bases not matched to a gene. Germline assignment: CDR1 MGHRA and CDR2 YSYEKL. The CDR3 is CASSQGRGVILAGGPRETQYF. DNA of the CDR3: TGCGCCAGCAGCCAGGGCAGGGGGGTAATACTAGCGGGAGGGCCTCGGGAGACCCAGTACTTC.

This chain joins TRBV28 and TRBJ2-3, with D uncertain. V lost 4 bases and J lost 0, with 5 bases in between. Germline CDR1 reads MDHEN; CDR2 reads SYDVKM. The CDR3 consists of 13 residues. The CDR3 DNA sequence: TGTGCCAGCAGTTCGGGTAGCACAGATACGCAGTATTTT. Translating gives CASSSGSTDTQYF. The full variable domain, in which reference TRBV28 and TRBJ2-3 provide the parts outside the CDR3, is DVKVTQSSRYLVKRTGEKVFLECVQDMDHENMFWYRQDPGLGLRLIYFSYDVKMKEKGDIPEGYSVSREKKERFSLILESASTNQTSMYLCASSSGSTDTQYFGPGTRLTVL.

The chain recombines TRBV30 with TRBJ2-1; 9 bases align to TRBD2. The CDR3 is made up of 14 amino acids. CDR1 is GTSNPN, CDR2 SVGIG, per germline (reference sequence). V trimming: 2 bases; J trimming: 8 bases; junction bases outside the gene matches: 7. The CDR3 DNA follows: TGTGCCTGGAGTTCTAAGGCGGGAGGGGATGAGCAGTTCTTC. Amino acid sequence: CAWSSKAGGDEQFF.

V is TRBV29-1 and J is TRBJ2-2, with D maybe TRBD2 (6 bases). Germline V gene lookup returns CDR1 SQVTM and CDR2 ANQGSEA. The CDR3 contains 16 residues. The V gene lost 6 bases and the J gene lost 4 bases, with 21 bases spanning the gap. DNA of the CDR3: TGCAGCGTGAAGACGATGAGGGGAGGTTTCACCGGGGAGCTGTTTTTT. Translated: CSVKTMRGGFTGELFF.

The chain recombines TRBV19 with TRBJ2-1, with 10 nucleotides matching TRBD2. Germline values: CDR1 LNHDA, CDR2 SQIVND (reference sequence). V dropped 4 bases and J dropped 8; count of bases not matched to a gene: 17. This CDR3 comprises 18 residues. CDR3 in DNA: TGTGCCAGTAGTAGGGGAATTGCTAGCGGGAGTACACCGCATGAGCAGTTCTTC. Its protein is CASSRGIASGSTPHEQFF.

The chain combines TRBV6-4 with TRBJ2-7; D is tentatively TRBD1 or TRBD2 (5 bases each). Trimming took off 4 bases at V and 6 bases at J, with 13 bases between the two ends. The CDR3 is made up of 13 amino acids. Germline CDR1 and CDR2: MRHNA and SNTAGT. The CDR3 loop reads CASSAQGEGEQYF. CDR3 bases: TGTGCCAGCAGTGCCCAGGGAGAGGGCGAGCAGTACTTC.

This clone was seen once. V and J are TRBV5-1 and TRBJ2-5; D call uncertain. This CDR3 spans 14 amino acids. V shed 4 bases and J shed 5 bases, with 15 bases lying between them. Germline V gene lookup returns CDR1 SGHRS and CDR2 YFSETQ. CDR3: CASSLDTDGETQYF. The CDR3 DNA sequence: TGCGCCAGCAGCCTCGACACGGATGGGGAGACCCAGTACTTC. Full variable domain (missing parts from reference TRBV5-1 and TRBJ2-5): KAGVTQTPRYLIKTRGQQVTLSCSPISGHRSVSWYQQTPGQGLQFLFEYFSETQRNKGNFPGRFSGRQFSNSRSEMNVSTLELGDSALYLCASSLDTDGETQYFGPGTRLLVL.

The rearrangement uses TRBV6-5 and TRBJ2-7; D unresolved. CDR3 length equals 14 residues. Germline loops: CDR1 MNHEY, CDR2 SVGAGI. The ends were cut back, 6 bases at V and 2 bases at J, with 14 bases in the middle. The CDR3 reads CASSRPVLPYEQYF. The CDR3 DNA follows: TGTGCCAGCAGCAGACCCGTGCTCCCCTACGAGCAGTACTTC.

The chain carries TRBV2 and TRBJ2-4, with 10 positions matching TRBD2. The length of the CDR3 is 15 residues. CDR1 and CDR2 (germline): SNHLY, FYNNEI. The junction had 4 bases not matched to a gene; V was cut back by 2 bases and J by 6 bases. The CDR3 is CASSETASGGNIQYF. The CDR3 region has the DNA TGTGCCAGCAGTGAAACCGCTAGCGGGGGAAACATTCAGTACTTC.